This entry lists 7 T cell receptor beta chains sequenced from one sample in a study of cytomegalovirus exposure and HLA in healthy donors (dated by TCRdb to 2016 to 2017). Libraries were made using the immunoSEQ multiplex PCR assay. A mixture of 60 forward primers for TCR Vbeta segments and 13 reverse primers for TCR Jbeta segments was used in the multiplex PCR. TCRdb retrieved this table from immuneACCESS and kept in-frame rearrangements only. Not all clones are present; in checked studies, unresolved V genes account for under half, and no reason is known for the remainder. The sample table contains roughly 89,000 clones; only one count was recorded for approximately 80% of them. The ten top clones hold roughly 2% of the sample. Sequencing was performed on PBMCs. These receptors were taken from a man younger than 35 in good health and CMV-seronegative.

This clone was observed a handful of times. The CDR3 DNA reads as TGTGCCAGCAGGTCGCCGACAGGTATCAATGAGCAGTTCTTC. This sequence encodes CASRSPTGINEQFF. J is TRBJ2-1 and V is TRBV28; the D gene is possibly TRBD1 (6 bases). CDR3 length: 14 amino acids. V was clipped by 6 bases and J by 6 bases, with 15 bases between them. Germline V lookup: CDR1 MDHEN, CDR2 SYDVKM.

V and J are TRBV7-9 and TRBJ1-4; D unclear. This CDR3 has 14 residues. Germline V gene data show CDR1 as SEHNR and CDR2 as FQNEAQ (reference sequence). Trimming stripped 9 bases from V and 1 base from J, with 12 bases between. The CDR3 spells CASTTGLTNEKLFF. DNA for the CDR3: TGTGCCAGTACTACGGGGTTAACTAATGAAAAACTGTTTTTT.

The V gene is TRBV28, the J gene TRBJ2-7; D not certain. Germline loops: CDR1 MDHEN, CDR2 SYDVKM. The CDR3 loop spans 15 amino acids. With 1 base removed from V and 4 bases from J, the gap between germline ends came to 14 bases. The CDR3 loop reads CASSLLAQLMYEQYF. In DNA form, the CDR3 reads TGTGCCAGCAGTTTATTGGCACAGTTAATGTACGAGCAGTACTTC.

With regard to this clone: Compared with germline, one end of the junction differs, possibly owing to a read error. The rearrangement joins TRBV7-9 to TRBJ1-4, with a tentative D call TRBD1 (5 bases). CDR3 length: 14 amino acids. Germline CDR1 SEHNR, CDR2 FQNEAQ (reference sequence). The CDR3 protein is CSSSLVGRDEKLFF. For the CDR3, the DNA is TGTTCCAGCAGCTTAGTGGGCAGGGATGAAAAACTGTTTTTT.

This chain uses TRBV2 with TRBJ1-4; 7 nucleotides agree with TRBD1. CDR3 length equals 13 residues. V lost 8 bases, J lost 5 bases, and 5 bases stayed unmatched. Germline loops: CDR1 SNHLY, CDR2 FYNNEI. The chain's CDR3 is CASGTELNEKLFF. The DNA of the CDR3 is TGTGCCAGCGGGACAGAGCTAAATGAAAAACTGTTTTTT.

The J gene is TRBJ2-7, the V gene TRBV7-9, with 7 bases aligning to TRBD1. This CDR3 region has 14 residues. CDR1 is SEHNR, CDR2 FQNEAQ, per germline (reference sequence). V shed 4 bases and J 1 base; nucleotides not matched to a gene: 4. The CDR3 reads CASSSLQGSYEQYF. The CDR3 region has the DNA TGTGCCAGCAGCTCCTTACAGGGGTCCTACGAGCAGTACTTC.

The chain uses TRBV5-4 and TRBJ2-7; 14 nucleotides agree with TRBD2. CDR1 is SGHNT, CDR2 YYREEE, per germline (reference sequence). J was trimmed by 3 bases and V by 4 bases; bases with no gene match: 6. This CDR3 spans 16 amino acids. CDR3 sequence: CASSPGLAGVLYEQYF. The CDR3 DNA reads TGTGCCAGCAGCCCGGGACTAGCGGGGGTTCTCTACGAGCAGTACTTC.